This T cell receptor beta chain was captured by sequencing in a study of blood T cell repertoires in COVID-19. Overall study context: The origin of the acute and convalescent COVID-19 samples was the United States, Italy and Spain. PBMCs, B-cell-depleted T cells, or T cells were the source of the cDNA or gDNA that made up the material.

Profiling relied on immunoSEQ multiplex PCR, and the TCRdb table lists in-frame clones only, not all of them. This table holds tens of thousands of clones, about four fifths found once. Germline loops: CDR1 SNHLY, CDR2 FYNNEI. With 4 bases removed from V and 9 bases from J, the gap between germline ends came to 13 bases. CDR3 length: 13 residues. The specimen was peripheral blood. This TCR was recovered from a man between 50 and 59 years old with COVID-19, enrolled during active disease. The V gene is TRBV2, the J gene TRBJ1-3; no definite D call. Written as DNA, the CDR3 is TGTGCCAGCAGTGTAGGGCTGGGAGCCACCATATATTTT. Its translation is CASSVGLGATIYF. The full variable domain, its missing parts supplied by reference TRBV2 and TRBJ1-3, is EPEVTQTPSHQVTQMGQEVILRCVPISNHLYFYWYRQILGQKVEFLVSFYNNEISEKSEIFDDQFSVERPDGSNFTLKIRSTKLEDSAMYFCASSVGLGATIYFGEGSWLTVV.